Listed below are T cell receptor beta chains from one sample, sequenced in a study of CD8+ T cells in alopecia areata. TCRdb keeps only in-frame clones here, not all; method: immunoSEQ multiplex PCR. The sample shows about 180,000 clones, about 51% of them seen only once. This material consisted of CD8+ T cells sorted from blood, taken between weeks 51 and 54, from a patient treated with tofacitinib. The receptors come from a human donor with alopecia areata. Both conserved end residues are part of each CDR3. Each record gives: J gene, V gene, clone size, D gene, CDR3 DNA, CDR3 protein. A D gene is named only where the DNA matches it firmly. The listing skips clone size in some rows; elsewhere it reads once, few, many or a size class.

TRBJ2-1 TRBV6-5 NA NA TGTGCCAGCAGTTACTCGAGGGGCTACAATGAGCAGTTCTTC CASSYSRGYNEQFF
TRBJ1-5 TRBV19 few NA TGTGCCAGTACCACAAGAAGGGATCAGCCCCAGCATTTT CASTTRRDQPQHF
TRBJ1-5 TRBV7-9 few NA TGTGCCAGCAGCTTAGCTGGGGCAGGGGATGCATTACGGCATTTT CASSLAGAGDALRHF
TRBJ2-2 TRBV6-5 NA NA TGTGCCAGCAGTTACGGACGCACGAACACCGGGGAGCTGTTTTTT CASSYGRTNTGELFF
TRBJ1-2 TRBV27 NA NA TGTGCCAGCAGGGGCAGCCACTATGGCTACACCTTC CASRGSHYGYTF
TRBJ2-7 TRBV6-1 NA NA TGTGCCAGCAGTGAAGGCTACGAGCAGTACTTC CASSEGYEQYF
TRBJ1-1 TRBV7-9 few TRBD1 TGTGCCAGCAGCTTAGGGTCAGGGGGATCTTTCTTT CASSLGSGGSFF
TRBJ1-1 TRBV4-1 NA NA TGCGCCAGCAGCCAGACCGCGGGGGGCCACACTGAAGCTTTCTTT CASSQTAGGHTEAFF
TRBJ1-1 TRBV5-6 NA NA TGTGCCAGCAGCGTACAGGGTGAAGCTTTCTTT CASSVQGEAFF
TRBJ1-1 TRBV6-4 few NA TGTGCCAGCAGTGACCGTATGAACACTGAAGCTTTCTTT CASSDRMNTEAFF
TRBJ2-2 TRBV5-1 few NA TGCGCCAGCAGCTTTTCCCAGGGGCGGACCGGGGAGCTGTTTTTT CASSFSQGRTGELFF
TRBJ2-7 TRBV29-1 NA TRBD2 TGCAGCGTTTCACTAGCGGGGTTAAGCTCCTACGAGCAGTACTTC CSVSLAGLSSYEQYF
TRBJ2-7 TRBV29-1 once TRBD1 TGCAGCGTCCAAGGGACAGGGGCGCCCTACGAGCAGTACTTC CSVQGTGAPYEQYF
TRBJ1-2 TRBV7-9 few NA TGTGCCAGCAGCCCCCACCTCGGTGGCTACACCTTC CASSPHLGGYTF
TRBJ2-1 TRBV5-1 NA TRBD2 TGCGCCAGCGTCCCGGTAGCGGGGGACAATGAGCAGTTCTTC CASVPVAGDNEQFF
TRBJ2-2 TRBV6-5 few NA TGTGCCACCACAGGAGAAATTAACACCGGGGAGCTGTTTTTT CATTGEINTGELFF
TRBJ1-6 TRBV2 few NA TGTGCCAGCAGCGTACCAGGGGATCTGGGTTCACCCCTCCACTTT CASSVPGDLGSPLHF
TRBJ2-3 TRBV9 NA TRBD2 TGTGCCAGCAGCGAGGGGCGGGGGGATCTAGATACGCAGTATTTT CASSEGRGDLDTQYF
TRBJ1-1 TRBV5-4 NA NA TGTGCCAGCAGCTTGGTAGGAGGGAACACTGAAGCTTTCTTT CASSLVGGNTEAFF
TRBJ2-5 TRBV7-8 NA TRBD2 TGTGCCAGCAGCTCGACTAGCTCCGACCGATTTGGAACCCAGTACTTC CASSSTSSDRFGTQYF
TRBJ2-3 TRBV9 NA NA TGTGCCAGCAGCGTAGCTCTAGATACGCAGTATTTT CASSVALDTQYF
TRBJ1-6 TRBV23-1 NA NA TGCGCCAGCAGTCCCGGGGGGTCACCCCTCCACTTT CASSPGGSPLHF
TRBJ1-2 TRBV11-1 NA NA TGTGCCAGCAGCTTAAATCCGGCAAGCGGAGGTGGCTACACCTTC CASSLNPASGGGYTF
TRBJ2-7 TRBV23-1 NA TRBD1 TGCGCCATTTCACAGGGGGCGCGGCGGCTATGCGAGCAGTACTTC CAISQGARRLCEQYF
TRBJ2-3 TRBV29-1 few NA TGCAGCGTTGAAGGACTAGATACGCAGTATTTT CSVEGLDTQYF
TRBJ2-7 TRBV13 NA TRBD2 TGTGCCAGCAGCGGGCGGGGGGATTCCTACGAGCAGTACTTC CASSGRGDSYEQYF
TRBJ2-7 TRBV9 NA NA TGTGCCAGCAACAGGGGGACTAGCTACGAGCAGTACTTC CASNRGTSYEQYF
TRBJ1-1 TRBV29-1 NA NA TGCAGCGTTGAAGAGGGGAGGACTGAAGCTTTCTTT CSVEEGRTEAFF
TRBJ2-1 TRBV10-2 once TRBD2 TGCGCCAGCAGTGAAACTAGCGGGGAAGGGTACAATGAGCAGTTCTTC CASSETSGEGYNEQFF
TRBJ2-6 TRBV9 NA NA TGTGCCAGCAGCACGGACAGGGCCAACGTCCTGACTTTC CASSTDRANVLTF
TRBJ2-4 TRBV11-2 NA NA TGTGCCAGCAGCCAGGGCGAAGGGACGGGCAAAAACATTCAGTACTTC CASSQGEGTGKNIQYF
TRBJ2-2 TRBV7-9 NA TRBD2 TGTGCCAGCAGCGCCCGGCGGGGGGGGAACACCGGGGAGCTGTTTTTT CASSARRGGNTGELFF
TRBJ2-1 TRBV29-1 NA TRBD2 TGCAGCGTTGTAATGGCGGGGGGTTACAATGAGCAGTTCTTC CSVVMAGGYNEQFF
TRBJ2-7 TRBV27 NA TRBD2 TGTGCCAGCAGGAGGGCGGGGGTTGTCTACGAGCAGTACTTC CASRRAGVVYEQYF
TRBJ2-2 TRBV5-8 NA NA TGTGCCAGCAGCTTCTCCAGGACCGGGGAGCTGTTTTTT CASSFSRTGELFF
TRBJ2-5 TRBV5-1 few NA TGCGCCAGCAGCTTAGCGGGACAGCTCCAAGAGACCCAGTACTTC CASSLAGQLQETQYF
TRBJ2-1 TRBV7-9 many TRBD2 TGTGCCAGCAGCTTAGGGACTAGCGGGAGCAATGAGCAGTTCTTC CASSLGTSGSNEQFF
TRBJ2-3 TRBV18 NA TRBD1 TGTGCCAGCTCAATCTACGGGACAGGGCTGAGCACAGATACGCAGTATTTT CASSIYGTGLSTDTQYF
TRBJ2-4 TRBV15 few NA TGTGCCACCAGCAGAGGACAGGAAACCTTCAGAAACATTCAGTACTTC CATSRGQETFRNIQYF
TRBJ2-7 TRBV5-1 NA TRBD2 TGCGCCAGCAGCTTCGGGACTACTTACGAGCAGTACTTC CASSFGTTYEQYF
TRBJ2-7 TRBV29-1 NA TRBD1 TGCAGCGTCTTGGGGACAGGGATCTCCTACGAGCAGTACTTC CSVLGTGISYEQYF
TRBJ1-2 TRBV14 NA TRBD1 TGTGCCAGCAGCCAAGGACAGGGGTATGGCTACACCTTC CASSQGQGYGYTF
TRBJ2-2 TRBV10-3 few NA TGTGCCATCGGCAGAGACACCGGGGAGCTGTTTTTT CAIGRDTGELFF
TRBJ1-6 TRBV6-6 few TRBD1 TGTGCCAGCAGTGGTGGGGAAGGGACAGGGAATTCACCCCTCCACTTT CASSGGEGTGNSPLHF
TRBJ1-1 TRBV18 NA NA TGTGCCACTCAGGGGCAGATAAACACTGAAGCTTTCTTT CATQGQINTEAFF
TRBJ2-5 TRBV4-1 few TRBD2 TGCGCCAGCAGCCCACGACTAGCGGGGGAGGCAGACCAAGAGACCCAGTACTTC CASSPRLAGEADQETQYF
TRBJ1-5 TRBV7-9 few TRBD1 TGTGCCAGCAGGGAGGGGACAGGCAATCAGCCCCAGCATTTT CASREGTGNQPQHF
TRBJ2-7 TRBV4-1 NA NA TGCGCCAGCAGCCAAGAAAGGACGCCGAGCTCCTACGAACAGTACTTC CASSQERTPSSYEQYF
TRBJ2-3 TRBV27 NA NA TGTGCCAGCAGGGAGGGCTCAGATACGCAGTATTTT CASREGSDTQYF
TRBJ2-1 TRBV29-1 NA NA TGCAGCGTTTCGGGTGGTCAGGGTGAGCAGTTCTTC CSVSGGQGEQFF
TRBJ2-7 TRBV11-2 NA NA TGTGCCAGCAGCTTAGGGCGAGGGACGTACGAGCAGTACTTC CASSLGRGTYEQYF
TRBJ2-1 TRBV4-1 NA NA TGCGCCAGCAGCCAAAGACCGGTAAGGTTGCACAATGAGCAGTTCTTC CASSQRPVRLHNEQFF
TRBJ2-3 TRBV7-9 NA TRBD2 TGTGCCAGCAGATACGCCCTAGCGGTGGAGGGTACGCAGTATTTT CASRYALAVEGTQYF
TRBJ2-7 TRBV29-1 few NA TGCAGCGTGGTCCTGGTCTTCTCCTACGAGCAGTACTTC CSVVLVFSYEQYF
TRBJ2-2 TRBV10-3 NA NA TGTGCCATCAGCCCGACAGCGAACACCGGGGAGCTGTTTTTT CAISPTANTGELFF
TRBJ2-5 TRBV7-9 NA TRBD1 TGTGCCAGCAGCGCGCTTCCCGGGACAGGCCGAGAGACCCAGTACTTC CASSALPGTGRETQYF
TRBJ1-1 TRBV7-8 NA NA TGTGCCAGCAGCCCGCTTTTCGAGGGTGAAGCTTTCTTT CASSPLFEGEAFF